The present T cell receptor (beta chain) was sequenced within a study of tumor-infiltrating lymphocytes in primary liver carcinoma (TCRdb year 2017). In the study overall: Hepatocellular carcinoma (four) or combined HCC and intrahepatic cholangiocarcinoma (one) was present in the five patients, who were three men and two women aged 30 to 69 years. The five patients had tumors of stage T1-T3 N0M0, with maximum diameters ranging from 4.2 to 10 cm. Samples yielded roughly 3.5 to 8 million productive TCRbeta reads; read depth did not differ significantly between tissue types. For each liver tumor, the study sampled five regions along with adjacent normal tissue and blood, and applied TCRbeta repertoire sequencing, expression microarrays and whole-exome sequencing. A total of about 35 specimens from 5 patients, comprising some 25 tumor regions, 5 adjacent noncancerous liver tissues and 5 peripheral blood samples, were covered by TCRbeta repertoire sequencing. Agilent mRNA microarray profiling was performed on the 25 tumor region samples to relate TCRbeta repertoire diversity to the local molecular phenotype. Technical replicate repertoires showed high reproducibility, with mean shared-clone rates around 0.9 and correlation coefficients above 0.95. On the study overall, not on this receptor specifically: Only about 7-24% of top clones were present in all five regions of a tumor, suggesting spatial heterogeneity of tumor-infiltrating T cells. Because sequencing covered only the TCR beta chain and unpaired alpha chains were not captured, true repertoire diversity is likely underestimated. Compared with blood, tumors had a significantly larger share of the repertoire taken up by the top 250 clones (p = 0.039). Pairs of tumor regions showed greater repertoire overlap (mean 36%) than tumor-adjacent pairs (approximately 17%) or tumor-blood pairs (approximately 15%), which is consistent with antigen-driven expansion. Comparison of CD4+ and CD8+ T cell repertoires was precluded by the use of bulk unsorted samples. With just a few patients in the study, the authors point out that the findings should be validated in a larger study.

Using a constant-region primer and ProtoScript II reverse transcriptase, TCRbeta-specific cDNA was reverse-transcribed from approximately 500 ng total RNA. The TCRbeta libraries were prepared through three rounds of nested multiplex PCR following a slightly modified ARM-PCR procedure. The first two PCR rounds used multiplex TRBV1-TRBV30 forward primers with a Cbeta reverse primer, each for about 10 cycles. Sample barcodes and Illumina adapters were attached in a final 25-cycle PCR using Deep VentR polymerase. Before sequencing, amplicons of 200-500 bp were gel-purified using a QIAquick gel extraction kit. TCRbeta amplicons were sequenced on an Illumina HiSeq 2500 with 250-bp paired-end reads. Per the source publication's procedure: Trimmomatic v0.33 was used to quality-trim the reads, and FLASH v1.2.11 was used to merge paired reads so that full CDR3 sequences could be recovered. MiGEC v1.2.1b assigned V, D and J germline segments to the rearranged TCRbeta sequences. VDJtools v1.0.0 computed clonotype statistics and Shannon-Wiener diversity indices. To cut down on sampling bias, every analysis after diversity analysis relied on just the 250 most abundant clonotypes from each sample. TCRdb reworked the public reads: Q25 trimming with fastp, MiXCR clone assembly, productive beta chains retained. Entries that share a CDR3 protein sequence are merged under the most common genes and DNA. The V and J calls and clone size are TCRdb's, not the authors'. For this sample the table gives roughly 30,000 distinct CDR3 sequences, of which about 82% were detected only once. Of the sample, under 40% is held by the ten largest clones.

Without any cell sorting, total RNA and DNA were extracted together from around 20-30 mg of bulk tissue using the AllPrep DNA/RNA mini kit. Between late 2015 and early 2016, 4 to 6 patients in China with histopathologically diagnosed primary liver carcinoma had surgical resection. At the time of sampling, the patients had chronic HBV infection and had not received any treatment. Five spatially separated regions were sampled per tumor: superior, inferior, left-lateral and right-lateral poles, plus the tumor centre. Histology showed that every tumor sample contained more than 85% viable tumor cells. Pieces of fresh tumor and adjacent tissue were cut in half, with one half kept in RNAlater at -80 degrees C and the other half sent for histology. Note on this clonotype: Its antigen is unknown. An end of the junction does not agree with germline; a read error may underlie this.

Including cysteine and phenylalanine, the CDR3 has 14 amino acids. The kept DNA is CDR3 alone, 42 bases in frame from the first base. Reading the germline V gene gives CDR1 SGHAT and CDR2 FQNNGV. The receptor was isolated from a man aged 35-49 years with primary liver carcinoma and hepatitis B virus infection. The sample taken for sequencing was liver tumor tissue from sampling region 5. The cell subset or site label, as the study defines it: tumor region T5, tumor centre. The V gene is TRBV11-2 and the J gene is TRBJ2-5, with the D gene possibly TRBD1 or TRBD2, each one fitting 5 bases. CDR3 reads: CGSSLSSGQETRYF. The nucleotide sequence reads TGTGGCAGCAGCTTAAGCAGCGGACAAGAGACCCGATACTTC.